One and the same sample provided the 7 T cell receptor beta chains below, sequenced in a study of OX40 agonist ivuxolimab in advanced cancers. The repertoire was sequenced with immunoSEQ multiplex PCR; TCRdb's copy has only in-frame clones and lacks some. Among some 80,000 clones, roughly 90% were seen once, and the ten largest hold around 0.64%. The sample consisted of CD4+ or CD8+ T cells sorted from blood, taken in a trial of the OX40 agonist ivuxolimab. The receptors originated from an adult with an advanced solid tumor such as melanoma, head and neck, liver or kidney cancer.

The genes are TRBV15 and TRBJ1-3; TRBD1 matches at 7 bases. The CDR3 is 16 amino acids. CDR1 and CDR2 from the germline V gene are LNHNV and YYDKDF (reference sequence). The V segment lost 0 bases and the J segment 0 bases; nucleotides outside the gene matches: 2. The CDR3, as DNA: TGTGCCACCAGCAGAGATGGGACAGTCTCTGGAAACACCATATATTTT. This translates into CATSRDGTVSGNTIYF.

J is TRBJ2-5 and V is TRBV21-1. TRBV21-1 is tagged as a pseudogene. The CDR3 length is 12 residues. The CDR3 sequence is CASSKFGETQYF. CDR3 bases: TGTGCCAGCAGCAAGTTTGGGGAGACCCAGTACTTC.

V and J are TRBV9 and TRBJ1-3, with D hard to call. V lost 3 bases and J 5 bases, leaving 15 bases between the germline ends. The germline V gene encodes CDR1 SGDLS and CDR2 YYNGEE. This CDR3 is built from 15 residues. The CDR3 protein is CASSASFQVRNTIYF. CDR3 sequence (DNA): TGTGCCAGCAGCGCGTCCTTCCAGGTCAGAAACACCATATATTTT.

The table lists this clone with a count of one. The chain is built from TRBV19 and TRBJ1-1; 10 nucleotides align to TRBD1. Germline V lookup: CDR1 LNHDA, CDR2 SQIVND (reference sequence). The CDR3 has 15 residues. V lost 8 bases and J lost 4; bases outside the gene matches: 10. The CDR3 region has the DNA TGTGCCAGTCCCCGTTCGGGACAGGGGAGCACTGAAGCTTTCTTT. Its protein is CASPRSGQGSTEAFF. The whole variable domain, remainder taken from reference TRBV19 and TRBJ1-1, is DGGITQSPKYLFRKEGQNVTLSCEQNLNHDAMYWYRQDPGQGLRLIYYSQIVNDFQKGDIAEGYSVSREKKESFPLTVTSAQKNPTAFYLCASPRSGQGSTEAFFGQGTRLTVV.

The rearrangement links TRBV15 to TRBJ2-6, with D hard to call. The CDR3 sequence is 15 residues long. V was pared by 0 bases and J by 3 bases, with 6 bases between. Germline-derived CDR1 and CDR2 are LNHNV and YYDKDF (reference sequence). CDR3 nucleotides: TGTGCCACCAGCAGAGACCACCTTGGGGCCAACGTCCTGACTTTC. Residues: CATSRDHLGANVLTF. Drawing the rest from reference TRBV15 and TRBJ2-6, the complete variable domain is DAMVIQNPRYQVTQFGKPVTLSCSQTLNHNVMYWYQQKSSQAPKLLFHYYDKDFNNEADTPDNFQSRRPNTSFCFLDIRSPGLGDTAMYLCATSRDHLGANVLTFGAGSRLTVL.

The gene calls are TRBV7-9 and TRBJ1-2; 10 bases match TRBD1. Germline CDR1 is SEHNR and CDR2 is FQNEAQ (reference sequence). There are 13 residues in the CDR3. V gave up 4 bases and J gave up 8 bases; unmatched junction bases: 4. CDR3: CASSYGTGDGYTF. In DNA form, the CDR3 reads TGTGCCAGCAGCTACGGGACAGGGGACGGCTACACCTTC.

The chain recombines TRBV30 with TRBJ2-3, with TRBD2 matching over 11 bases. V was pared by 5 bases and J by 4 bases, with 8 bases of the junction left unmatched. Germline loops: CDR1 GTSNPN, CDR2 SVGIG (reference sequence). CDR3 size: 15 residues. In DNA, the CDR3 is TGTGCCTGGGGAACCGGGACTAGCGGTTCAGATACGCAGTATTTT. This gives the protein CAWGTGTSGSDTQYF.